One sample yielded the 17 T cell receptor beta chains listed below, sequenced in a study of T cells in tuberculosis. Sequenced by immunoSEQ multiplex PCR; TCRdb stores in-frame clones only, minus some. This table holds about 25,000 clones, around nine tenths found once. Sequenced: PBMCs. The receptors were gathered from a donor between 10 and 35 years old with latent tuberculosis or without tuberculosis infection. Some clones in this sample may be carry-over from other donors' samples.

The gene calls are TRBV4-1 and TRBJ2-7, with 10 nucleotides matching TRBD1. Per the germline V gene, CDR1 is MGHRA and CDR2 is YSYEKL. The CDR3 consists of 15 residues. J gave up 3 bases and V 5 bases, and 7 bases lay outside the gene matches. CDR3 sequence reads: CASSTTGTGVYEQYF. The CDR3 DNA sequence: TGCGCCAGCAGCACGACCGGGACAGGGGTCTACGAGCAGTACTTC.

The rearrangement links TRBV27 to TRBJ1-5; perhaps TRBD1 as D (6 bases). The V gene lost 11 bases and the J gene lost 2 bases, with 25 bases spanning the gap. Looked up from germline, CDR1 is MNHEY and CDR2 is SMNVEV (reference sequence). CDR3 length: 17 residues. CDR3: CAPPRTVRGIGNQPQHF. As DNA, the CDR3 is TGTGCCCCCCCCCGGACAGTAAGAGGAATAGGCAATCAGCCCCAGCATTTT.

This chain links TRBV7-2 with TRBJ1-6; 7 bases map to TRBD1. The CDR3 spans 17 residues. Germline CDR1 and CDR2: SGHTA and FQGNSA. V gave up 2 bases and J gave up 10 bases; unmatched junction bases: 14. In nucleotides, the CDR3 is TGTGCCAGCAGCTTATCCAAGACAGGGCGACCCGGCTCACCCCTCCACTTT. It translates to CASSLSKTGRPGSPLHF. The full variable domain, completed using reference TRBV7-2 and TRBJ1-6, is GAGVSQSPSNKVTEKGKDVELRCDPISGHTALYWYRQSLGQGLEFLIYFQGNSAPDKSGLPSDRFSAERTGGSVSTLTIQRTQQEDSAVYLCASSLSKTGRPGSPLHFGNGTRLTVT.

The chain combines TRBV7-9 with TRBJ2-7, with TRBD2 matching over 12 bases. The V segment lost 2 bases and the J segment 4 bases; nucleotides outside the gene matches: 3. Per the germline V gene, CDR1 is SEHNR and CDR2 is FQNEAQ (reference sequence). This CDR3 has 15 residues. CDR3 bases: TGTGCCAGCAGCTTATTGACTAGCGGGAGTTACGAGCAGTACTTC. Translation: CASSLLTSGSYEQYF.

This rearrangement joins TRBV13 to TRBJ2-2; 10 bases fit TRBD2. Germline-derived CDR1 and CDR2 are PRHDT and FYEKMQ (reference sequence). Germline trimming cut 7 bases from V and 8 bases from J; bases unmatched to any gene: 25. The length of the CDR3 is 20 residues. CDR3 DNA: TGTGCCAGCAACAATCCCGATCCCCTAGCGGGAGTTCGGTCTAATGGGGAGCTGTTTTTT. Amino acids: CASNNPDPLAGVRSNGELFF.

This clone was detected only once. The rearrangement links TRBV11-2 to TRBJ1-1, with D possibly being TRBD1 (6 bases). CDR1 SGHAT and CDR2 FQNNGV come from the germline V gene. V was cut by 5 bases and J by 3 bases, with 13 bases left in between. The CDR3 is 14 residues long. The CDR3 DNA sequence: TGTGCCAGCAGCCTGGTACAGGGCTACACTGAAGCTTTCTTT. Its protein product is CASSLVQGYTEAFF.

This clone showed up just a few times. The V gene is TRBV4-3, the J gene TRBJ2-7; D is ambiguous. CDR1 LGHNA and CDR2 YSLEER come from the germline V gene. This CDR3 region has 15 residues. Between the trimmed V and J ends, which lost 0 bases and 2 bases, there was a span of 11 bases. CDR3 DNA: TGCGCCAGCAGCCAAGATACAAGCGACGCCTACGAGCAGTACTTC. Its translation is CASSQDTSDAYEQYF.

The chain carries TRBV19 and TRBJ2-3; 15 nucleotides align to TRBD2. V lost 3 bases, J lost 10 bases, and 14 bases stayed unmatched. The germline gives CDR1 LNHDA, CDR2 SQIVND (reference sequence). This CDR3 has 18 residues. The CDR3 sequence: CASSISGTSGGPSLPQYF. The CDR3 nucleotides read TGTGCCAGTAGTATCTCCGGGACTAGCGGGGGGCCGTCTCTCCCGCAGTATTTT.

CDR3 in DNA: TGTGCCAGCAGCTTAGTTAGGGGGACTGAAGCTTTCTTT. Protein product: CASSLVRGTEAFF. The chain carries TRBV11-3 and TRBJ1-1, with D maybe TRBD1 (6 bases). Germline assignment: CDR1 SGHNT and CDR2 YENEEA. Trimming took off 1 base at V and 5 bases at J, with 8 bases between the two ends. This CDR3 spans 13 amino acids.

The chain employs TRBV6-5 and TRBJ2-3, with 9 bases lining up with TRBD2. CDR3 length: 16 residues. The germline CDR1 and CDR2 sequences are MNHEY and SVGAGI. Germline trimming cut 2 bases from V and 5 bases from J; bases unmatched to any gene: 8. CDR3: CASSYIQAGGQDTQYF. The DNA of the CDR3 is TGTGCCAGCAGTTACATACAGGCGGGGGGGCAAGATACGCAGTATTTT.

The rearrangement links TRBV6-5 to TRBJ1-5; weak D call: TRBD1 (5 bases). Germline CDR1 reads MNHEY; CDR2 reads SVGAGI. The germline V and J ends were trimmed by 5 bases and 2 bases, with 10 bases remaining between them. The CDR3 covers 14 residues. The CDR3 loop reads CASSPLTGNQPQHF. The DNA of the CDR3 is TGTGCCAGCAGTCCACTGACAGGCAATCAGCCCCAGCATTTT.

V and J are TRBV10-1 and TRBJ1-1, with TRBD1 identical over 8 bases. Germline loops: CDR1 WNHNN, CDR2 SYGVQD (reference sequence). CDR3 size: 17 residues. Trimming took 4 bases from V and 0 from J; bases not matched to a gene: 10. The CDR3 sequence: CASSGPRGPAMNTEAFF. The CDR3 bases are TGCGCCAGCAGTGGACCCAGGGGGCCCGCAATGAACACTGAAGCTTTCTTT.

This clone was observed once. This chain links TRBV4-1 with TRBJ1-6, with TRBD1 matching 8 bases. J gave up 8 bases and V 6 bases, and 9 bases lay outside the gene matches. Germline V gene lookup returns CDR1 MGHRA and CDR2 YSYEKL. This CDR3 is 15 amino acids long. The CDR3 region is CASRPDRGRYSPLHF. The CDR3 DNA reads as TGCGCCAGCAGGCCTGACAGGGGCAGGTATTCACCCCTCCACTTT.

This chain's CDR3 is CASSSRLAGGQETQYF. CDR3 in DNA: TGTGCCAGCAGCTCCCGACTAGCGGGAGGCCAAGAGACCCAGTACTTC. The chain employs TRBV28 and TRBJ2-5, with 13 positions matching TRBD2. Germline V gene sequence: CDR1 MDHEN, CDR2 SYDVKM. This CDR3 has 16 amino acids. Trimming at V came to 6 bases and at J to 1 base, leaving 5 bases not matched to a gene.

The J gene is TRBJ2-2, the V gene TRBV19; D possibly corresponds to TRBD1 (6 bases). The V end lost 10 bases, the J end lost 0 bases, and 21 bases lay between the germline ends. Germline V lookup: CDR1 LNHDA, CDR2 SQIVND (reference sequence). This CDR3 comprises 17 residues. The CDR3 reads CATLKGPRTANTGELFF. CDR3 coding DNA: TGTGCCACCCTGAAGGGGCCCCGGACAGCGAACACCGGGGAGCTGTTTTTT.

This chain uses TRBV2 with TRBJ1-5; D is possibly TRBD1 (5 bases). The CDR3 has 15 residues. V was pared by 6 bases and J by 7 bases, with 19 bases between. In germline, CDR1 is SNHLY, CDR2 FYNNEI. CDR3 amino acids: CASSQGAGGGQPQHF. The CDR3 DNA follows: TGTGCCAGCAGCCAAGGGGCCGGCGGAGGGCAGCCCCAGCATTTT.

This chain connects TRBV7-3 to TRBJ2-3, with a tentative D call TRBD2 (5 bases). V lost 0 bases and J lost 9, with 13 bases in between. This CDR3 is built from 14 residues. Germline V CDR1 and CDR2: SGHTA, FQGTGA. Here the CDR3 DNA reads TGTGCCAGCAGCTTAACTTTGGACTTGGGGACGCAGTATTTT. Translation gives CASSLTLDLGTQYF. The whole variable domain, remainder taken from reference TRBV7-3 and TRBJ2-3, is GAGVSQTPSNKVTEKGKYVELRCDPISGHTALYWYRQSLGQGPEFLIYFQGTGAADDSGLPNDRFFAVRPEGSVSTLKIQRTERGDSAVYLCASSLTLDLGTQYFGPGTRLTVL.